The source of this T cell receptor beta chain is a study of T cell responses to AZD1222 COVID-19 vaccine. Overall study context: Samples with a second dose at about 4 or about 12 weeks were pooled together.

This clone has ten or more counts. The CDR3 contains 15 residues. The ends were cut back, 2 bases at V and 4 bases at J, with 13 bases in the middle. The germline gives CDR1 LNHDA, CDR2 SQIVND (reference sequence). Measured with immunoSEQ multiplex PCR; TCRdb has only the in-frame clones, and not every one. The data hold roughly 99,000 clones, with 87% observed a single time. The clonotype comes from an adult in good health. V is TRBV19 and J is TRBJ2-3; weak D call: TRBD1 (6 bases). This material consisted of peripheral blood, taken on day 0 of AZD1222 vaccination. The CDR3 DNA sequence: TGTGCCAGTAGTATACGGGCTGGGGGCGCAGATACGCAGTATTTT. Protein product: CASSIRAGGADTQYF.